The 11 T cell receptor beta chains listed next were all sequenced from one sample in a study of shared clonotypes between healthy human individuals. Naive CD8 populations comprised CD45RO-negative cells positively selected for CCR7, excluding terminally differentiated effector memory CD45RA+ cells. Profiling relied on immunoSEQ multiplex PCR, and the TCRdb table lists in-frame clones only, not all of them. The sample holds about 2 million clones, about 95% seen once. Sequencing input: naive CD8+ T cells sorted from blood. The receptors were sampled from a man between 18 and 29 years old in good health.

The gene calls are TRBV7-9 and TRBJ1-1; D is perhaps TRBD1 (6 bases). This CDR3 region has 12 residues. Trimming left V 1 base short and J 9 bases short, with 9 bases between. Germline-derived CDR1 and CDR2 are SEHNR and FQNEAQ (reference sequence). The CDR3 coding sequence is TGTGCCAGCAGCTTAGACGGGGGCAAAGCTTTCTTT. It yields the protein CASSLDGGKAFF.

The J gene is TRBJ2-7, the V gene TRBV4-3, with 10 bases lining up with TRBD1. V was clipped by 0 bases and J by 2 bases; unmatched bases: 7. This CDR3 contains 17 residues. Germline V gene lookup returns CDR1 LGHNA and CDR2 YSLEER. This CDR3 reads CASSQDLFGTGAYEQYF. DNA of the CDR3: TGCGCCAGCAGCCAAGATCTGTTCGGGACAGGGGCCTACGAGCAGTACTTC.

A remark on this clone: The sample contains more than one DNA sequence encoding this CDR3. The chain uses TRBV13 and TRBJ2-7; 10 bases fit TRBD1. J gave up 5 bases and V 5 bases, and 3 bases lay outside the gene matches. Germline V gene lookup returns CDR1 PRHDT and CDR2 FYEKMQ (reference sequence). This CDR3 has 13 residues. CDR3 DNA: TGTGCCAGCAGCCTGGACAGGGGGGACGAGCAGTACTTC. Protein product: CASSLDRGDEQYF.

This chain uses TRBV6-1 with TRBJ2-7; weak D call: TRBD2 (5 bases). The germline V gene encodes CDR1 MNHNS and CDR2 SASEGT. Trimming took 5 bases from V and 3 from J, leaving 17 bases between them. The CDR3 consists of 15 residues. The CDR3 reads CASSPGISPFYEQYF. The DNA of the CDR3 is TGTGCCAGCAGTCCCGGGATTTCCCCTTTCTACGAGCAGTACTTC.

The V gene is TRBV6-1, the J gene TRBJ2-1; 9 bases line up with TRBD1. The ends lost 3 bases at V and 3 bases at J; junction bases unmatched: 9. The CDR3 totals 17 residues. Germline V gene sequence: CDR1 MNHNS, CDR2 SASEGT. The CDR3 sequence is CASSDEVQGADYNEQFF. CDR3 in DNA: TGTGCCAGCAGTGACGAGGTACAGGGGGCAGACTACAATGAGCAGTTCTTC.

The V gene is TRBV30, the J gene TRBJ2-1; D unresolved. Germline V gene sequence: CDR1 GTSNPN, CDR2 SVGIG (reference sequence). V was cut by 0 bases and J by 5 bases, with 5 bases left in between. The CDR3 is 12 amino acids. CDR3 in amino acids: CAWSVVDNEQFF. CDR3 bases: TGTGCCTGGAGTGTAGTAGACAATGAGCAGTTCTTC.

This sequence joins TRBV4-1 and TRBJ2-3; D is unresolved. Trimming took 2 bases from V and 4 from J, leaving 7 bases between them. CDR3 length: 13 amino acids. CDR1 is MGHRA and CDR2 is YSYEKL in the germline V gene. This CDR3 is CASSQPPADTQYF. The CDR3 nucleotides read TGCGCCAGCAGCCAACCCCCCGCAGATACGCAGTATTTT.

This clone was recorded once. The chain recombines TRBV28 with TRBJ2-3; no firm D call. Per germline, CDR1 MDHEN and CDR2 SYDVKM. This CDR3 contains 13 residues. The germline V and J ends were trimmed by 6 bases and 2 bases, with 9 bases remaining between them. The CDR3 coding sequence is TGTGCCAGCAGCCCGGTACCCACAGATACGCAGTATTTT. Amino acid sequence: CASSPVPTDTQYF.

The chain carries TRBV28 and TRBJ2-4; no definite D call. The germline CDR1 and CDR2 sequences are MDHEN and SYDVKM. V was pared by 6 bases and J by 1 base, with 10 bases between. The CDR3 has 14 amino acids. The CDR3 protein is CASSTVGAKNIQYF. CDR3 nucleotide sequence: TGTGCCAGCAGCACCGTAGGGGCCAAAAACATTCAGTACTTC.

This clone was detected a few times. V usage is TRBV6-4 and J usage is TRBJ1-6; no firm D call. The germline CDR1 and CDR2 sequences are MRHNA and SNTAGT. V was shortened by 5 bases and J by 6 bases, with 8 bases between the two germline ends. The CDR3 sequence is 13 residues long. CDR3 DNA sequence: TGTGCCAGCAGTCCTAGCGTTAATTCACCCCTCCACTTT. This sequence encodes CASSPSVNSPLHF.

As for this clone: The identical CDR3 is also encoded by other nucleotide sequences in the sample. The chain couples TRBV27 to TRBJ1-1; 8 nucleotides agree with TRBD1. J was trimmed by 2 bases and V by 3 bases; bases with no gene match: 2. The CDR3 is 14 residues long. The germline V gene encodes CDR1 MNHEY and CDR2 SMNVEV (reference sequence). The CDR3 nucleotides are TGTGCCAGCAGTTTCACAGGGGGAAACACTGAAGCTTTCTTT. Protein product: CASSFTGGNTEAFF.